This T cell receptor (beta chain) comes out of a study of cytomegalovirus exposure and HLA in healthy donors. The study's findings and limits: Earlier analysis looked at TCR beta V segments, and most were productive about 87% or about 30% of the time. The study dropped some indistinguishable V segments, TRBV6-2 and TRBV6-3 among them. In a later analysis, TCR beta V- and J-gene trimming was associated with a missense DCLRE1C variant.

At collection, donors were nominally healthy, but unrecorded immune exposures were probable. As for this clone: The antigen is unknown.

The germline V gene encodes CDR1 SGHTA and CDR2 FQGTGA. V shed 4 bases and J shed 3 bases, with 33 bases lying between them. The CDR3 spans 21 residues. The PCR had 60 Vbeta and 13 Jbeta primers. Only in-frame clones appear in the TCRdb table, and some are missing; sequencing was by immunoSEQ multiplex PCR. The repertoire includes fewer than 90,000 clones, around 74% of them detected once, and about 9.5% sits in the top ten. The chain is built from TRBV7-3 and TRBJ1-2, with D uncertain. The specimen sequenced was PBMCs. This TCR was recovered from a man aged 25 to 40 in good health and CMV-seropositive. The CDR3 region has the DNA TGTGCCAGCAGCTCTAAAGGGCCGAGGGCCACGGATACGAGGGATTACTATGGCTACACCTTC. Its translation is CASSSKGPRATDTRDYYGYTF.